The 31 T cell receptor beta chains listed next were all sequenced from one sample in a study of T-cell memory formation after mild COVID-19. TCRdb re-analysed the 5' RACE reads in MiXCR, keeping a single row per CDR3 protein. This table has roughly 400,000 distinct CDR3 sequences, more than 15% appearing once. The specimen was PBMCs or a T cell subset sorted from them (not recorded which). These receptor sequences come from a man aged 18 to 30 who had mild COVID-19 (a few samples of this study predate the infection). Cell type and time point are not known.

This clonotype was observed a handful of times. The rearrangement links TRBV4-1 to TRBJ2-7; the D is unclear. This CDR3 spans 17 amino acids. Per the germline V gene, CDR1 is MGHRA and CDR2 is YSYEKL. Deletions cut 1 base from V and 0 bases from J, with 16 bases between. CDR3 in DNA: TGCGCCAGCAGCCAAGTTTGGAGACCATTAGTCTCCTACGAGCAGTACTTC. Translated: CASSQVWRPLVSYEQYF.

This clonotype was seen a handful of times. The rearrangement uses TRBV11-2 and TRBJ1-5, with D possibly TRBD1 on 6 matching bases. CDR1 SGHAT and CDR2 FQNNGV come from the germline V gene. CDR3 length equals 13 residues. Trimming removed 4 bases from V and 11 bases from J, with 15 bases in between. The chain's CDR3 is CASSSERGIAQHF. DNA for the CDR3: TGTGCCAGCAGCTCAGAAAGGGGGATTGCCCAGCATTTT.

The V gene is TRBV5-1, the J gene TRBJ1-1; the D is unclear. The V end was cut by 0 bases, the J end by 3 bases, with 15 bases between. The CDR3 totals 16 residues. CDR1 is SGHRS, CDR2 YFSETQ, per germline. The CDR3 DNA sequence: TGCGCCAGCAGCTTGGTTCGGGATTCGAAGGACACTGAAGCTTTCTTT. This gives the protein CASSLVRDSKDTEAFF.

This clonotype was seen only a few times. The V gene is TRBV6-5, the J gene TRBJ2-7; 7 nucleotides align to TRBD1. Trimming cost V 6 bases and J 4 bases; bases outside gene matches: 9. Germline values: CDR1 MNHEY, CDR2 SVGAGI. The CDR3 extends over 14 amino acids. CDR3 loop: CASSSRDRLYEQYV. In DNA form, the CDR3 reads TGTGCCAGCAGCTCCAGGGACAGATTATACGAGCAGTACGTC.

The V and J genes are TRBV7-2 and TRBJ2-3, with D possibly called TRBD1 or TRBD2 (6 bases each). The V end lost 2 bases, the J end lost 5 bases, and 20 bases lay between the germline ends. Looked up from germline, CDR1 is SGHTA and CDR2 is FQGNSA. The CDR3 is 17 residues long. The CDR3: CASSLIGGPLNEDTQYF. In nucleotides, the CDR3 is TGTGCCAGCAGCTTAATCGGGGGCCCCCTTAATGAAGATACGCAGTATTTT. Using reference TRBV7-2 and TRBJ2-3 for the parts outside the CDR3, the full variable domain is GAGVSQSPSNKVTEKGKDVELRCDPISGHTALYWYRQSLGQGLEFLIYFQGNSAPDKSGLPSDRFSAERTGGSVSTLTIQRTQQEDSAVYLCASSLIGGPLNEDTQYFGPGTRLTVL.

V is TRBV4-2 and J is TRBJ2-5; weak D call: TRBD1 (5 bases). The germline gives CDR1 LGHNA, CDR2 YNFKEQ. V lost 4 bases and J lost 2, with 11 bases in between. CDR3 length: 14 amino acids. This CDR3 reads CASSPTEIQETQYF. CDR3 DNA sequence: TGTGCCAGCAGCCCGACAGAGATTCAAGAGACCCAGTACTTC.

This clonotype was seen only a few times. This rearrangement joins TRBV5-6 to TRBJ2-3, with no clear D. CDR3 length: 14 residues. Germline CDR1 reads SGHDT; CDR2 reads YYEEEE. The V end was cut by 0 bases, the J end by 6 bases, with 11 bases between. CDR3 loop: CASSLVAVGDTQYF. The CDR3 nucleotides are TGTGCCAGCAGCTTGGTTGCGGTTGGGGATACGCAGTATTTT.

This chain joins TRBV7-9 and TRBJ1-2, with 9 positions matching TRBD1. The CDR3 sequence is 14 residues long. Germline assignment: CDR1 SEHNR and CDR2 FQNEAQ (reference sequence). V shed 10 bases, J shed 7 bases, and the junction held 13 bases outside the gene matches. In DNA, the CDR3 is TGTGCCATCTCACTCGTACAGGGGGCGTCTGGCTACACCTTC. Its protein product is CAISLVQGASGYTF.

V is TRBV6-5 and J is TRBJ2-5; 8 nucleotides match TRBD1. V trimming: 5 bases; J trimming: 4 bases; junction bases outside the gene matches: 6. The germline V gene encodes CDR1 MNHEY and CDR2 SVGAGI. The CDR3 extends over 14 amino acids. The CDR3, as DNA: TGTGCCAGCAGTACAGTACAGGGGGGAGAGACCCAGTACTTC. Protein: CASSTVQGGETQYF.

The V gene is TRBV2, the J gene TRBJ2-2, with 7 bases lining up with TRBD2. The length of the CDR3 is 14 residues. Germline CDR1 reads SNHLY; CDR2 reads FYNNEI. Losses at the gene ends were 6 bases for V and 2 bases for J; bases not matched to a gene: 3. CDR3 sequence reads: CASRPGLNTGELFF. CDR3 DNA sequence: TGTGCCAGCAGACCGGGACTAAACACCGGGGAGCTGTTTTTT.

This clonotype was detected ten times or more. The rearrangement joins TRBV3-1 to TRBJ1-6; D is unresolved. In germline, CDR1 is LGHDT, CDR2 YNNKEL (reference sequence). V was clipped by 0 bases and J by 11 bases, with 11 bases between them. The CDR3 extends over 14 amino acids. For the CDR3, the DNA is TGTGCCAGCAGCCAAGACGGGTTCAAGGCACCCCTCCACTTT. Its protein product is CASSQDGFKAPLHF.

This clonotype turned up a few times. The genes are TRBV5-1 and TRBJ1-2; D is ambiguous. Trimming removed 0 bases at V and 1 base at J, with 13 bases between. CDR3 length equals 16 residues. CDR1 and CDR2 from the germline V gene are SGHRS and YFSETQ. The CDR3, as DNA: TGCGCCAGCAGCTTGGCGCCGGGGAGGAGTAACTATGGCTACACCTTC. Its translation is CASSLAPGRSNYGYTF.

This clonotype was seen a handful of times. The chain couples TRBV29-1 to TRBJ2-3; 9 bases match TRBD2. V trimming: 8 bases; J trimming: 9 bases; junction bases outside the gene matches: 6. The germline gives CDR1 SQVTM, CDR2 ANQGSEA. This CDR3 comprises 11 residues. CDR3: CSCNSGGTQYF. The CDR3 DNA is TGCAGCTGCAATAGCGGGGGAACGCAGTATTTT.

The sample holds a few counts of this clonotype. This chain connects TRBV6-2 or TRBV6-3 to TRBJ2-2; 9 bases fit TRBD1. Trimming took 6 bases from V and 2 from J; bases not matched to a gene: 7. Germline loops: CDR1 MNHEY, CDR2 SVGEGT. This CDR3 has 16 amino acids. CDR3 DNA: TGTGCCAGCAGGATTCCGGGACAGGGTAACACCGGGGAGCTGTTTTTT. Translation gives CASRIPGQGNTGELFF.

This clonotype has at least ten counts. The CDR3 bases are TGCGCCAGCAGCCCCTCCGGGCCGAATCCCAATAACGGGGAGCTGTTTTTT. Amino acid sequence: CASSPSGPNPNNGELFF. The chain carries TRBV4-3 and TRBJ2-2; D uncertain. CDR1 LGHNA and CDR2 YSLEER come from the germline V gene. This CDR3 has 17 amino acids. Trimming removed 4 bases from V and 7 bases from J, with 22 bases in between.

The chain joins TRBV6-2 or TRBV6-3 to TRBJ2-5; D is uncertain. V was pared by 2 bases and J by 5 bases, with 15 bases between. From germline, CDR1 is MNHEY and CDR2 SVGEGT. The CDR3 has 15 amino acids. The CDR3 DNA reads as TGTGCCAGCAGTTACCCGCAGAACCCCAGGGAGACCCAGTACTTC. Its protein is CASSYPQNPRETQYF.

V gene TRBV29-1 combines with J gene TRBJ2-7, with D perhaps TRBD1 (5 bases). CDR3 length equals 14 residues. Trimming stripped 1 base from V and 1 base from J, with 11 bases between. The germline gives CDR1 SQVTM, CDR2 ANQGSEA. CDR3 nucleotides: TGCAGCGTTGAAGCCCCAGGGCGTTCCTACGAGCAGTACTTC. The encoded protein is CSVEAPGRSYEQYF.

This clonotype was picked up many times. One junction end disagrees with the germline gene, perhaps due to a read error. This chain connects TRBV20-1 to TRBJ2-3, with a tentative D call TRBD1 (6 bases). The CDR3 spans 14 residues. CDR1 and CDR2 from the germline V gene are DFQATT and SNEGSKA (reference sequence). The DNA of the CDR3 is TGCAGTGCTAGATCCGGGACAAACAGAGATGCGCAGTATTTT. Amino acid sequence: CSARSGTNRDAQYF.

The rearrangement joins TRBV5-6 to TRBJ1-2; D unclear. The CDR3 has 13 residues. V was shortened by 4 bases and J by 8 bases, with 15 bases between the two germline ends. The germline V gene encodes CDR1 SGHDT and CDR2 YYEEEE. CDR3 region: CASSAGGKGGYTF. The CDR3 DNA reads as TGTGCCAGCAGCGCGGGAGGTAAAGGGGGCTACACCTTC.

This clonotype was detected only a few times. CDR3 in amino acids: CATSRSEPYNEQFF. In DNA form, the CDR3 reads TGTGCCACCAGCAGATCGGAGCCCTACAATGAGCAGTTCTTC. The rearrangement links TRBV15 to TRBJ2-1; D unclear. The CDR3 totals 14 residues. Looked up from germline, CDR1 is LNHNV and CDR2 is YYDKDF (reference sequence). The ends were cut back, 2 bases at V and 2 bases at J, with 7 bases in the middle.

The genes are TRBV6-4 and TRBJ2-2; no definite D call. Germline V gives CDR1 MRHNA, CDR2 SNTAGT. Trimming cost V 4 bases and J 2 bases, with 11 bases left between them. The CDR3 loop spans 15 amino acids. The CDR3 region is CASSVILGNTGELFF. The CDR3 coding sequence is TGTGCCAGCAGTGTTATTCTAGGAAACACCGGGGAGCTGTTTTTT.

This clonotype was observed a few times. The J gene is TRBJ2-2, the V gene TRBV7-6; 8 nucleotides line up with TRBD1. This CDR3 region has 15 residues. Trimming cost V 5 bases and J 5 bases; bases outside gene matches: 7. Germline CDR1 and CDR2: SGHVS and FNYEAQ. The CDR3 loop reads CASSIGQGGTGELFF. The CDR3 DNA reads as TGTGCCAGCAGCATTGGACAGGGTGGGACCGGGGAGCTGTTTTTT.

V usage is TRBV7-2 and J usage is TRBJ2-7, with 14 positions matching TRBD2. The CDR3 runs to 15 residues. In germline, CDR1 is SGHTA, CDR2 FQGNSA. V was clipped by 5 bases and J by 7 bases; unmatched bases: 7. The CDR3 bases are TGTGCCAGCAGCCTCGGACTAGCGGGGGGAAGTGAGCAGTACTTC. Amino acid sequence: CASSLGLAGGSEQYF.

This clonotype appeared many times. The CDR3 here is CASSLEPDRVETQYF. For the CDR3, the DNA is TGTGCCAGCAGCTTGGAGCCGGACAGGGTGGAGACCCAGTACTTC. The V call is TRBV5-6, the J call TRBJ2-5; TRBD1 aligns across 8 bases. V lost 0 bases, J lost 5 bases, and 6 bases stayed unmatched. The CDR3 is made up of 15 amino acids. Germline V gene data show CDR1 as SGHDT and CDR2 as YYEEEE.

The J gene is TRBJ2-7, the V gene TRBV7-2; 8 nucleotides line up with TRBD2. This CDR3 is 15 amino acids long. Germline V gene sequence: CDR1 SGHTA, CDR2 FQGNSA. The trim removed 2 bases at V and 5 bases at J, leaving 8 bases unmatched. The CDR3 loop reads CASSLSSGFPNEQYF. The CDR3 DNA reads as TGTGCCAGCAGCTTATCTAGCGGGTTCCCTAACGAGCAGTACTTC.

The chain couples TRBV4-3 to TRBJ2-2, with 9 bases lining up with TRBD2. Unmatched junction bases numbered 4, after V lost 5 bases and J lost 3 bases. The V gene's germline CDR1 is LGHNA and CDR2 YSLEER. The CDR3 covers 15 residues. The chain's CDR3 is CASSSGTSHTGELFF. CDR3 nucleotides: TGCGCCAGCAGCTCCGGGACTAGCCACACCGGGGAGCTGTTTTTT.

This clonotype turned up a few times. The chain uses TRBV12-3 or TRBV12-4 and TRBJ2-7; weak D call: TRBD2 (6 bases). This CDR3 has 15 amino acids. Trimming cost V 3 bases and J 4 bases, with 16 bases left between them. Here the CDR3 reads CASSFRRANLYEQYF. Here the CDR3 DNA reads TGTGCCAGCAGTTTTAGGAGGGCGAATCTTTACGAGCAGTACTTC.

The chain links TRBV6-2 or TRBV6-3 to TRBJ1-2; the D gene is possibly TRBD1 (6 bases). Germline V CDR1 and CDR2: MNHEY, SVGEGT. Trimming stripped 5 bases from V and 4 bases from J, with 11 bases between. This CDR3 is built from 13 residues. This chain's CDR3 is CASSDRRVYGYTF. DNA of the CDR3: TGTGCCAGCAGTGACAGGCGGGTCTATGGCTACACCTTC.

This clonotype was observed a handful of times. The chain couples TRBV7-9 to TRBJ2-1; a possible D gene is TRBD1 (6 bases). The CDR3 covers 15 residues. V was pared by 3 bases and J by 6 bases, with 15 bases between. In germline, CDR1 is SEHNR, CDR2 FQNEAQ (reference sequence). CDR3 region: CASSFAQGNFNEQFF. For the CDR3, the DNA is TGTGCCAGCAGCTTTGCTCAGGGGAATTTCAATGAGCAGTTCTTC.

This clonotype was detected a few times. The rearrangement links TRBV12-3 or TRBV12-4 to TRBJ1-1; D is perhaps TRBD1 (5 bases). Between the trimmed V and J ends, which lost 6 bases and 5 bases, there was a span of 13 bases. The CDR3 totals 13 residues. CDR3 protein: CASSPSGETEAFF. The CDR3 nucleotides are TGTGCCAGCAGCCCGTCGGGGGAGACTGAAGCTTTCTTT.

This clonotype was counted only a few times. This chain links TRBV3-1 with TRBJ2-3; no firm D call. The CDR3 is made up of 12 amino acids. The germline V gene encodes CDR1 LGHDT and CDR2 YNNKEL (reference sequence). Trimming stripped 6 bases from V and 8 bases from J, with 12 bases between. This CDR3 is CASRQPPGTQYF. The CDR3 DNA reads as TGTGCCAGCAGACAACCCCCCGGTACGCAGTATTTT.